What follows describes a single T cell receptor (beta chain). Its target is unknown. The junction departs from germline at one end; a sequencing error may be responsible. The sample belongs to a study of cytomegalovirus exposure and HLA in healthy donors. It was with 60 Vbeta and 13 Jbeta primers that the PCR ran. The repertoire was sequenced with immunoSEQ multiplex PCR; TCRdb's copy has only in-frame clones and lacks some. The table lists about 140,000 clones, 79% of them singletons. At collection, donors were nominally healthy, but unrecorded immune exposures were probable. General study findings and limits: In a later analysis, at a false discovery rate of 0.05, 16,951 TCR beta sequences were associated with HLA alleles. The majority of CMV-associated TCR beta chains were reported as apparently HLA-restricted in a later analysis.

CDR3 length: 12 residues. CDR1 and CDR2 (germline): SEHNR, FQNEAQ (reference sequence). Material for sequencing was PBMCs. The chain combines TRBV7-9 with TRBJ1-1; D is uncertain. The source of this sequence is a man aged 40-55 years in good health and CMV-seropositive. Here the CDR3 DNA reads TGTTCCAGCAGCTTATTGTCTACTGAAGCTTTCTTT. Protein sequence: CSSSLLSTEAFF.